The 27 T cell receptor beta chains below were found in one sample sequenced in a study of graft-versus-host responses after intestinal transplantation. Clones were read by immunoSEQ multiplex PCR, and TCRdb kept only the in-frame ones, dropping some. The sample lists about 20,000 clones, more than 75% seen once, with around half in the top ten. Source: bone marrow, taken roughly 130 days after transplant. These receptors all come from a human patient who received an intestinal transplant, so some T cells may come from the graft donor.

This clone has only one observation. This chain uses TRBV7-8 with TRBJ1-2; no firm D call. Trimming shortened V by 1 base and J by 7 bases, and 16 bases separated the two germline ends. CDR3 length equals 15 residues. CDR1 and CDR2 from the germline V gene are SGHVS and FQNEAQ. The CDR3, as DNA: TGTGCCAGCAGCTTAGTTGAGAGTGGAGGCGGTGGCTACACCTTC. Translation gives CASSLVESGGGGYTF.

The table lists this clone with a count of one. This sequence joins TRBV27 and TRBJ2-3, with 7 bases that match TRBD2. This CDR3 contains 15 residues. The J segment lost 1 base and the V segment lost 1 base, leaving 2 bases of the junction unmatched. Germline lookup yields CDR1 MNHEY and CDR2 SMNVEV (reference sequence). CDR3 region: CASSLLAGGTDTQYF. The CDR3 DNA reads as TGTGCCAGCAGTTTATTGGCGGGAGGCACAGATACGCAGTATTTT.

The chain joins TRBV6-4 to TRBJ1-2, with 9 bases matching TRBD1. The CDR3 is 14 residues long. Trimming took 3 bases from V and 4 from J; bases not matched to a gene: 3. CDR1 and CDR2 (germline): MRHNA, SNTAGT. The CDR3 reads CASSDGQGSYGYTF. The CDR3 DNA reads as TGTGCCAGCAGTGATGGACAGGGGAGCTATGGCTACACCTTC.

The chain employs TRBV29-1 and TRBJ2-5; maybe TRBD2 (6 bases). This CDR3 is 14 amino acids long. Trimming pared 3 bases from V and 1 base from J, leaving 12 bases between. Germline V gene lookup returns CDR1 SQVTM and CDR2 ANQGSEA. The CDR3 DNA sequence: TGCAGCGTTGAGAATAGCGGATCCCAAGAGACCCAGTACTTC. Its translation: CSVENSGSQETQYF.

V usage is TRBV9 and J usage is TRBJ2-7, with 7 bases fitting TRBD2. This CDR3 contains 16 residues. The V and J ends lost 3 bases and 2 bases, in that order; junction bases with no gene match: 11. CDR1 and CDR2 (germline): SGDLS, YYNGEE. CDR3 nucleotides: TGTGCCAGCAGCGCGGGACTAACGAATCAACCCTACGAGCAGTACTTC. Its protein is CASSAGLTNQPYEQYF.

V usage is TRBV6-8 and J usage is TRBJ2-2; D might be TRBD1 (6 bases). This CDR3 spans 15 amino acids. Trimming pared 0 bases from V and 5 bases from J, leaving 10 bases between. From germline, CDR1 is MNHGY and CDR2 SAAAGT. This chain's CDR3 is CASSYSRGRTGELFF. In DNA, the CDR3 is TGTGCCAGCAGTTACTCCAGGGGAAGGACCGGGGAGCTGTTTTTT.

V usage is TRBV7-8 and J usage is TRBJ2-5; D may be TRBD1 (7 bases). Trimming removed 4 bases at V and 5 bases at J, with 20 bases between. This CDR3 is 16 amino acids long. CDR1 and CDR2 (germline): SGHVS, FQNEAQ. The CDR3 loop reads CASSSKTGRGRETQYF. CDR3 in DNA: TGTGCCAGCAGCTCAAAAACAGGCAGGGGGAGGGAGACCCAGTACTTC.

The chain links TRBV6-4 to TRBJ2-7, with a tentative D call TRBD2 (5 bases). Germline CDR1 and CDR2: MRHNA and SNTAGT. Trimming removed 4 bases from V and 0 bases from J, with 13 bases in between. The CDR3 totals 15 residues. CDR3 sequence reads: CASSVEAGSSYEQYF. CDR3 in DNA: TGTGCCAGCAGTGTGGAGGCAGGTAGCTCCTACGAGCAGTACTTC.

This clone has a handful of counts. The V and J genes are TRBV13 and TRBJ2-1; 8 bases match TRBD1. CDR1 PRHDT and CDR2 FYEKMQ come from the germline V gene (reference sequence). This CDR3 contains 16 residues. Losses at the gene ends were 5 bases for V and 5 bases for J; bases not matched to a gene: 11. CDR3 sequence: CASSPRDRSPDNEQFF. As DNA, the CDR3 is TGTGCCAGCAGCCCAAGGGACAGGTCCCCCGACAATGAGCAGTTCTTC.

J is TRBJ2-2 and V is TRBV7-3; D assignment may be TRBD1 or TRBD2 (5 bases each). The CDR3 extends over 15 amino acids. Germline assignment: CDR1 SGHTA and CDR2 FQGTGA. Trimming stripped 4 bases from V and 7 bases from J, with 16 bases between. The CDR3 loop reads CASSYGTRGGGELFF. In nucleotides, the CDR3 is TGTGCCAGCAGCTACGGGACGCGCGGCGGCGGGGAGCTGTTTTTT. The full variable domain, rest sourced from reference TRBV7-3 and TRBJ2-2, is GAGVSQTPSNKVTEKGKYVELRCDPISGHTALYWYRQSLGQGPEFLIYFQGTGAADDSGLPNDRFFAVRPEGSVSTLKIQRTERGDSAVYLCASSYGTRGGGELFFGEGSRLTVL.

This clone was detected once. V and J are TRBV27 and TRBJ2-7; the D gene could be TRBD1 or TRBD2 (5 bases each). CDR3 length equals 12 residues. V lost 4 bases to trimming and J lost 5 bases, with 9 bases between them. Germline V gene lookup returns CDR1 MNHEY and CDR2 SMNVEV (reference sequence). The CDR3 DNA reads TGTGCCAGCAGTTCGAGGGGCCACGAGCAGTACTTC. Translating gives CASSSRGHEQYF.

V usage is TRBV9 and J usage is TRBJ2-2; TRBD2 agrees at 12 bases. J was trimmed by 10 bases and V by 0 bases; bases with no gene match: 7. CDR3 size: 16 residues. Germline lookup yields CDR1 SGDLS and CDR2 YYNGEE. The CDR3 protein is CASSVALAGGREELFF. The CDR3 DNA sequence: TGTGCCAGCAGCGTAGCTCTAGCGGGAGGGCGCGAGGAGCTGTTTTTT.

This rearrangement joins TRBV9 to TRBJ2-1; TRBD2 matches 8 bases. This CDR3 has 14 amino acids. V lost 4 bases, J lost 7 bases, and 7 bases stayed unmatched. The germline V gene encodes CDR1 SGDLS and CDR2 YYNGEE. The CDR3 loop reads CASSSTSGRNEQFF. CDR3 in DNA: TGTGCCAGCAGCTCCACTAGCGGCAGGAATGAGCAGTTCTTC.

J is TRBJ2-7 and V is TRBV5-6, with a possible D match to TRBD1 (6 bases). From germline, CDR1 is SGHDT and CDR2 YYEEEE. The CDR3 spans 15 residues. The V end lost 5 bases, the J end lost 4 bases, and 19 bases lay between the germline ends. The CDR3 sequence: CASRPPGTHVYEQYF. The CDR3 nucleotides read TGTGCCAGCAGGCCCCCCGGGACACATGTGTACGAGCAGTACTTC.

As for this clone: The junction does not match germline at one end; this may be a read error. The CDR3 DNA reads TGTGCCAGCAATGAACTAGCGGGGGGCTCCTACGAGCAGTACTTC. It codes for CASNELAGGSYEQYF. This chain joins TRBV6-1 and TRBJ2-7; TRBD2 matches at 12 bases. Germline V gives CDR1 MNHNS, CDR2 SASEGT. The CDR3 has 15 amino acids.

This chain joins TRBV11-2 and TRBJ2-1; 7 bases are shared with TRBD2. Trimming cost V 2 bases and J 8 bases; bases outside gene matches: 9. The CDR3 consists of 15 residues. CDR1 is SGHAT and CDR2 is FQNNGV in the germline V gene. The CDR3 loop reads CASSLISGPGDEQFF. The CDR3 bases are TGTGCCAGCAGCTTAATTAGCGGGCCCGGGGATGAGCAGTTCTTC. Full variable domain (missing parts from reference TRBV11-2 and TRBJ2-1): EAGVAQSPRYKIIEKRQSVAFWCNPISGHATLYWYQQILGQGPKLLIQFQNNGVVDDSQLPKDRFSAERLKGVDSTLKIQPAKLEDSAVYLCASSLISGPGDEQFFGPGTRLTVL.

The gene calls are TRBV13 and TRBJ1-2; TRBD1 might be the D (5 bases). V dropped 5 bases and J dropped 6 bases, with 13 bases sitting between them. Germline loops: CDR1 PRHDT, CDR2 FYEKMQ (reference sequence). The length of the CDR3 is 13 residues. The CDR3 protein is CASSPSGWDGYTF. CDR3 nucleotide sequence: TGTGCCAGCAGCCCCTCAGGGTGGGATGGCTACACCTTC.

The chain carries TRBV6-5 and TRBJ1-1; TRBD1 agrees at 8 bases. Germline V CDR1 and CDR2: MNHEY, SVGAGI. This CDR3 spans 15 amino acids. V shed 2 bases and J 4 bases; nucleotides not matched to a gene: 6. The CDR3, as DNA: TGTGCCAGCAGTTACCAGGGGGCAGGTGGCACTGAAGCTTTCTTT. This codes for CASSYQGAGGTEAFF.

This clone was seen ten or more times. This sequence joins TRBV6-6 and TRBJ1-5; a possible D gene is TRBD1 (5 bases). Germline V CDR1 and CDR2: MNHNY, SVGAGI (reference sequence). Trimming took 0 bases from V and 6 from J, leaving 9 bases between them. This CDR3 has 14 amino acids. The CDR3 DNA is TGTGCCAGCAGTTACTCGGGGCCTAGTCAGCCCCAGCATTTT. Translating it yields CASSYSGPSQPQHF.

This sequence joins TRBV6-5 and TRBJ2-5; 8 bases are shared with TRBD2. Looked up from germline, CDR1 is MNHEY and CDR2 is SVGAGI. J was trimmed by 9 bases and V by 0 bases; bases with no gene match: 12. There are 16 residues in the CDR3. CDR3 in DNA: TGTGCCAGCAGTTACTCTAGCGGGATAGCCGGGGAGGCCCAGTACTTC. Amino acid sequence: CASSYSSGIAGEAQYF.

The gene calls are TRBV9 and TRBJ2-5, with 9 positions matching TRBD2. The germline gives CDR1 SGDLS, CDR2 YYNGEE. The length of the CDR3 is 15 residues. Trimming removed 0 bases from V and 5 bases from J; junction bases left unmatched: 5. DNA of the CDR3: TGTGCCAGCAGCGTAGTCGCTAGCGGGACGGAGACCCAGTACTTC. Translated: CASSVVASGTETQYF.

V is TRBV28 and J is TRBJ2-7, with TRBD1 matching over 8 bases. The germline V gene has CDR1 MDHEN and CDR2 SYDVKM. This CDR3 comprises 14 residues. The V gene end was trimmed by 4 bases and the J gene end by 3 bases; junction bases not matched to a gene: 5. This CDR3 reads CASSSRDRNYEQYF. The CDR3, as DNA: TGTGCCAGCAGTTCTCGGGACAGGAACTACGAGCAGTACTTC.

The genes are TRBV30 and TRBJ2-7, with TRBD1 identical over 9 bases. The length of the CDR3 is 14 residues. Trimming took 2 bases from V and 3 from J; bases not matched to a gene: 5. Germline CDR1 and CDR2: GTSNPN and SVGIG (reference sequence). In nucleotides, the CDR3 is TGTGCCTGGAGTTTCCGGGACAGGGACTACGAGCAGTACTTC. Translation: CAWSFRDRDYEQYF.

This chain's CDR3 is CSARDSREQYF. In DNA form, the CDR3 reads TGCAGTGCTAGGGACTCCCGAGAGCAGTACTTC. This chain uses TRBV20-1 with TRBJ2-7; tentative D call: TRBD2 (5 bases). In germline, CDR1 is DFQATT, CDR2 SNEGSKA (reference sequence). The CDR3 sequence is 11 residues long. V lost 3 bases and J 7 bases, leaving 10 bases between the germline ends.

The V call is TRBV18, the J call TRBJ1-6, with TRBD1 identical over 10 bases. Trimming took 5 bases from V and 6 from J; bases not matched to a gene: 10. Germline CDR1 KGHSH, CDR2 LQKENI. The CDR3 spans 17 residues. In DNA form, the CDR3 reads TGTGCCAGCTCATCGAGGACAGGGGGTACCGGTAATTCACCCCTCCACTTT. It yields the protein CASSSRTGGTGNSPLHF.

This rearrangement joins TRBV7-9 to TRBJ1-3; TRBD1 is a possible D gene (5 bases). The CDR3 loop spans 14 amino acids. Germline V gene data show CDR1 as SEHNR and CDR2 as FQNEAQ (reference sequence). With 1 base removed from V and 3 bases from J, the gap between germline ends came to 7 bases. The CDR3 nucleotides read TGTGCCAGCAGCTTAGGGCAGGGTGGAAACACCATATATTTT. Its translation: CASSLGQGGNTIYF.

The chain links TRBV10-3 to TRBJ1-2, with 8 bases fitting TRBD1. The CDR3 length is 12 residues. Germline values: CDR1 ENHRY, CDR2 SYGVKD. J gave up 3 bases and V 6 bases, and 0 bases lay outside the gene matches. The chain's CDR3 is CAIRDRDYGYTF. The CDR3 DNA reads TGTGCCATCAGGGACAGGGACTATGGCTACACCTTC.